Listed below are T cell receptor beta chains from one sample, sequenced in a study. MiXCR, run by TCRdb on the 5' RACE reads, gives a single entry per CDR3 protein. The sample records approximately 6,200 distinct CDR3 sequences, around 36% being singletons. The sample consisted of naive CD4+ T cells sorted from a lymph node. These receptors all stem from a female donor with breast cancer. CDR3s include the opening cysteine and the closing phenylalanine or tryptophan. Fields, in order: CDR3 length, J gene, V gene, CDR3 protein.

>17|TRBJ2-2|TRBV3-1
CASSHPGLAESTGELFF
>15|TRBJ2-5|TRBV5-1
CASSLGTGGEEIQYF
>16|TRBJ2-2|TRBV4-1
CASSRLVGGDTGELFF
>14|TRBJ1-5|TRBV30
CAWGTGSDNQPQHF
>15|TRBJ2-4|TRBV2
CASSLDYRAVNIQYF
>15|TRBJ2-7|TRBV6-5
CASSPYGTSRYEQYF
>14|TRBJ2-1|TRBV12-3/TRBV12-4
CASSSGNSYNEQFF
>14|TRBJ2-1|TRBV6-2/TRBV6-3
CASSWAGHIDEQFF
>12|TRBJ2-7|TRBV5-1
CASSLDTYEQYF
>13|TRBJ2-1|TRBV29-1
CSVEGTVGSEQFF
>15|TRBJ1-6|TRBV7-2
CASSQGSAYNSPLHF
>16|TRBJ2-7|TRBV7-8
CASSLAVVQSSYEQYF
>14|TRBJ2-1|TRBV4-3
CASSHSTGTNEQFF
>11|TRBJ2-7|TRBV30
CASSGSYEQYF
>16|TRBJ1-1|TRBV5-1
CASSSGDRGSGTEAFF
>16|TRBJ2-6|TRBV3-1
CASSQTGGSGANVLTF
>12|TRBJ1-5|TRBV3-1
CASSQDGQPQHF
>16|TRBJ2-1|TRBV11-3
CASSLPGPAGYNEQFF
>14|TRBJ2-1|TRBV5-1
CASRRTGSYNEQFF
>15|TRBJ2-7|TRBV7-2
CASSQGFGDYYEQYF
>14|TRBJ2-7|TRBV20-1
CSATRQGRGYEQYF
>14|TRBJ1-2|TRBV20-1
CSATRPGPGYGYTF
>14|TRBJ2-7|TRBV7-9
CASSLPSGTYEQYF
>15|TRBJ1-5|TRBV30
CAWSGQDFGNQPQHF
>12|TRBJ2-3|TRBV6-6
CASRWEGDTQYF
>13|TRBJ2-4|TRBV3-1
CASSLKGPGLKYF
>13|TRBJ1-2|TRBV30
CAWSQGQLDGYTF
>14|TRBJ1-2|TRBV20-1
CSARDTPRPPSYTF
>15|TRBJ1-2|TRBV7-2
CASSLAEGLDYGYTF
>13|TRBJ1-1|TRBV27
CASSLNRRTEAFF